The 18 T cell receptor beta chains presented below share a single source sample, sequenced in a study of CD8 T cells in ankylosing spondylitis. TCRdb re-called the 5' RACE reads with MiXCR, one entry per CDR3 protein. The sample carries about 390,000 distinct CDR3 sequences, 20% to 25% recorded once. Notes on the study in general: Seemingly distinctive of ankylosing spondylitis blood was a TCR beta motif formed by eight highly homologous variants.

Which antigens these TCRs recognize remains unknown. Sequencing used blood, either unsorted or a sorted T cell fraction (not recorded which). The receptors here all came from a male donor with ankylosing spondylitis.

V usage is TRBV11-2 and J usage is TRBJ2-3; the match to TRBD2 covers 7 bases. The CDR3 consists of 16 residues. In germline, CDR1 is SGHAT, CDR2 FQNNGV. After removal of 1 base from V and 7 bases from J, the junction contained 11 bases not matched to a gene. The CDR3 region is CASSLVAGLGRHTQYF. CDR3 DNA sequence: TGTGCCAGCAGCTTAGTAGCGGGCCTCGGTAGGCATACGCAGTATTTT. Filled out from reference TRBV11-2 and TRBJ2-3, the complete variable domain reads EAGVAQSPRYKIIEKRQSVAFWCNPISGHATLYWYQQILGQGPKLLIQFQNNGVVDDSQLPKDRFSAERLKGVDSTLKIQPAKLEDSAVYLCASSLVAGLGRHTQYFGPGTRLTVL.

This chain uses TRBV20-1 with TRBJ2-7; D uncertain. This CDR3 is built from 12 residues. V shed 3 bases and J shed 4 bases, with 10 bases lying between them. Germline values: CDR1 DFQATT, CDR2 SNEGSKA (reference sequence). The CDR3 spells CSASSPTYEQYF. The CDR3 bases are TGCAGTGCTAGTTCCCCAACATACGAGCAGTACTTC.

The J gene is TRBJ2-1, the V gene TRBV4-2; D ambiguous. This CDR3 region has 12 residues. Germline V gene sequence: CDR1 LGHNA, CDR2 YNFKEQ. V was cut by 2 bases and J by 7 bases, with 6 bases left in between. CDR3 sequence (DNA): TGTGCCAGCAGCCAATTGTTAAATGAGCAGTTCTTC. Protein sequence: CASSQLLNEQFF.

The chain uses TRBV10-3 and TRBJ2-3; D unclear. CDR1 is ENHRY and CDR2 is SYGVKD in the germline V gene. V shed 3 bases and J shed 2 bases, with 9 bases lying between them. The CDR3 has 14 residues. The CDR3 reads CAISEVPTTDTQYF. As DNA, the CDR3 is TGTGCCATCAGTGAAGTCCCGACCACAGATACGCAGTATTTT.

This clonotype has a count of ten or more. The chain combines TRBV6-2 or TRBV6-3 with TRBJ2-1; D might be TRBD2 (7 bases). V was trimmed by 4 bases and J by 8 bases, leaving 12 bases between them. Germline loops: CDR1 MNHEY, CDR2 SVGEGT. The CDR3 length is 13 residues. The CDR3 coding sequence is TGTGCCAGCAGTTCTAGCGGACAGTATGAGCAGTTCTTC. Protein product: CASSSSGQYEQFF.

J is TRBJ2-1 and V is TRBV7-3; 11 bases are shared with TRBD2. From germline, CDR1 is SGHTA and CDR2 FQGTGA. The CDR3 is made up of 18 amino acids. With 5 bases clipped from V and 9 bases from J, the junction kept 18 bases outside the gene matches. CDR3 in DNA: TGTGCCAGCAGCGCACTCCCACTAGCGGGAGACATCTCCCCTGAGCAGTTCTTC. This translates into CASSALPLAGDISPEQFF.

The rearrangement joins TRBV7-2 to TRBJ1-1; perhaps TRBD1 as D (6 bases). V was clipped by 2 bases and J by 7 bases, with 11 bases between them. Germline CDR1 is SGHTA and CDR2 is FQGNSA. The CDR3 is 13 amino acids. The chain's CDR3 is CASSLKAGDEAFF. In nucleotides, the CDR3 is TGTGCCAGCAGCTTAAAGGCAGGGGATGAAGCTTTCTTT.

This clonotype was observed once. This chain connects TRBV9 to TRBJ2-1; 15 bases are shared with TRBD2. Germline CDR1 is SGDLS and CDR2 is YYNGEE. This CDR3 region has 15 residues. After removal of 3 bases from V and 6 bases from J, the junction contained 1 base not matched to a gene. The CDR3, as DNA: TGTGCCAGCAGCGGGGGACTAGCGGGGGGCAATGAGCAGTTCTTC. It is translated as CASSGGLAGGNEQFF.

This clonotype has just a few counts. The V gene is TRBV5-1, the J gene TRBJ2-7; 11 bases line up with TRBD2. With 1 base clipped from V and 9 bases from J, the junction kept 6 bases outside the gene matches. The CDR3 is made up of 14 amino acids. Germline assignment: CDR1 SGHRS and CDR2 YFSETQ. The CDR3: CASSLTSGRIGQYF. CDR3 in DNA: TGCGCCAGCAGCTTGACTAGCGGGAGAATTGGGCAGTACTTC.

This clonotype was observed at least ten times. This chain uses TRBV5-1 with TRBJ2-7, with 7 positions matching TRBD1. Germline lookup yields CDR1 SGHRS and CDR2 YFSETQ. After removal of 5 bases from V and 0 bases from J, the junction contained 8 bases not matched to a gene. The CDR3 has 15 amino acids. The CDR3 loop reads CASRDGTAGSYEQYF. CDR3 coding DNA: TGCGCCAGCAGGGACGGGACAGCCGGCTCCTACGAGCAGTACTTC.

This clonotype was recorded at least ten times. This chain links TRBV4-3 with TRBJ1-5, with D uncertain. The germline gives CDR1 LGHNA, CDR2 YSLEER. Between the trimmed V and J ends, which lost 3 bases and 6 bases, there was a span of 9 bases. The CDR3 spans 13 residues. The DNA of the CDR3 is TGCGCCAGCAGCCAGGCCCTGGGTCAGCCCCAGCATTTT. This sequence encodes CASSQALGQPQHF.

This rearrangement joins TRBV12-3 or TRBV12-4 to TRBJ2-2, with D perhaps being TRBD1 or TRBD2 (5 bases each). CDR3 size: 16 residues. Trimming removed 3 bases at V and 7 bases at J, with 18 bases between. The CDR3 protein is CASSLRDPPGSGELFF. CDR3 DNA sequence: TGTGCCAGCAGTTTGAGGGACCCACCTGGTAGCGGGGAGCTGTTTTTT.

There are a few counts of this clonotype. CDR3 DNA sequence: TGCAGTGCGTCCAGCCAAAACCAAGAGACCCAGTACTTC. The encoded protein is CSASSQNQETQYF. The chain is built from TRBV20-1 and TRBJ2-5; D is uncertain. Between the trimmed V and J ends, which lost 6 bases and 0 bases, there was a span of 11 bases. The CDR3 length is 13 residues. Germline CDR1 reads DFQATT; CDR2 reads SNEGSKA (reference sequence).

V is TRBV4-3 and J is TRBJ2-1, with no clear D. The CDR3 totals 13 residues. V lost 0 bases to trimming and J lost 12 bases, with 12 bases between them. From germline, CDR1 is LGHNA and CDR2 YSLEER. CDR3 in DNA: TGCGCCAGCAGCCAAGATAGTAACTTCGGGCAGTTCTTC. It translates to CASSQDSNFGQFF.

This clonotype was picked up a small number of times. The CDR3 nucleotides are TGTGCCATCAGTTCCCGGACTAGCGGGATAACTTCCTCCTACAATGAGCAGTTCTTC. Encoded protein: CAISSRTSGITSSYNEQFF. The chain joins TRBV10-3 to TRBJ2-1, with 12 bases lining up with TRBD2. J lost 0 bases, V lost 5 bases, and 11 bases had no gene match. The CDR3 runs to 19 residues. CDR1 ENHRY and CDR2 SYGVKD come from the germline V gene.

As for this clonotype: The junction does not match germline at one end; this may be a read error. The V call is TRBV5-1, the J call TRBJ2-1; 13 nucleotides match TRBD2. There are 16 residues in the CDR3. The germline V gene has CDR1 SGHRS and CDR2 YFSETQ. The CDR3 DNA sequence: TGCGCCAGCAGGTTGGCGGGACTAGCGGGGTACAATGAGCAGTTCTTC. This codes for CASRLAGLAGYNEQFF.

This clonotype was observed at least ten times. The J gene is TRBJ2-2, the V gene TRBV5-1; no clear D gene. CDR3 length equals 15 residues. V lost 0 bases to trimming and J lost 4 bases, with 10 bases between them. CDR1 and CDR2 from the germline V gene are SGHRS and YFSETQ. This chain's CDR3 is CASSLEVPGTGELFF. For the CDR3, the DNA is TGCGCCAGCAGCTTGGAGGTTCCCGGCACCGGGGAGCTGTTTTTT.

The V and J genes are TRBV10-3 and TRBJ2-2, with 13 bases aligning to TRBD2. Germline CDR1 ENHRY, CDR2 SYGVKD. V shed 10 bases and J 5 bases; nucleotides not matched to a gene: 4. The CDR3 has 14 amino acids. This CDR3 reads CATGLAGVTGELFF. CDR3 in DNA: TGTGCCACAGGACTAGCGGGAGTTACCGGGGAGCTGTTTTTT.